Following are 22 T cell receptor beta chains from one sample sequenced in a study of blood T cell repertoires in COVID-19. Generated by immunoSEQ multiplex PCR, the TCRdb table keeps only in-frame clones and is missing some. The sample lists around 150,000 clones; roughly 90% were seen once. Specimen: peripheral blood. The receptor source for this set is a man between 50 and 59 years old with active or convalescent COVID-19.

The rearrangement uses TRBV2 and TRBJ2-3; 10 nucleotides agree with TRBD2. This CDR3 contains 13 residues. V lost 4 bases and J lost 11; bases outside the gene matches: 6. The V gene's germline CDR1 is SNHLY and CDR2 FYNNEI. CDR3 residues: CASSASGRAGQYF. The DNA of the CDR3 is TGTGCCAGCAGTGCCAGCGGGAGGGCCGGGCAGTATTTT.

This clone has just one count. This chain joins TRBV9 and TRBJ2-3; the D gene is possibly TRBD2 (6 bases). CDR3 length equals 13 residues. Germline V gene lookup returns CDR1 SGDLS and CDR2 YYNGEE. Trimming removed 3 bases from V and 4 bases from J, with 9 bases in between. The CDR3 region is CASSAWDSDTQYF. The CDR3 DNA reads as TGTGCCAGCAGCGCCTGGGACTCAGATACGCAGTATTTT.

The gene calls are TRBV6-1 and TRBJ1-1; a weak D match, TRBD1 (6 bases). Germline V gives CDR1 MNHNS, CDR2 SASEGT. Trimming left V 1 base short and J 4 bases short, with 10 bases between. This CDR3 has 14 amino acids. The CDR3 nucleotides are TGTGCCAGCAGTGAAGTCCAGGGGATCACTGAAGCTTTCTTT. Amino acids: CASSEVQGITEAFF.

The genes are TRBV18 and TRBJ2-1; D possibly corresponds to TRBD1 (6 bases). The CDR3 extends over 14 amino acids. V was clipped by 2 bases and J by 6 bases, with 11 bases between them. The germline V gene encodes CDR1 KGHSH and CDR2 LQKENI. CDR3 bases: TGTGCCAGCTCACCAGGCGTCAGGGGCAATGAGCAGTTCTTC. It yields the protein CASSPGVRGNEQFF.

This CDR3 reads CASSTTGNTEAFF. CDR3 nucleotide sequence: TGTGCCAGCAGCACTACAGGGAACACTGAAGCTTTCTTT. This chain links TRBV6-5 with TRBJ1-1; possibly TRBD1 for D (5 bases). Germline V lookup: CDR1 MNHEY, CDR2 SVGAGI. The V and J ends lost 6 bases and 1 base respectively, with 9 bases between them. This CDR3 is built from 13 residues.

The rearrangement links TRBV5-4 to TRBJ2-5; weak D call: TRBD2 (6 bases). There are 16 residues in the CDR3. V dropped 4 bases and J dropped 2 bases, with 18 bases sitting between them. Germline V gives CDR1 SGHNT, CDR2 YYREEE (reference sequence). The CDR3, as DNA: TGTGCCAGCAGCCCGCCGAGGGGACTGCTGCAAGAGACCCAGTACTTC. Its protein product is CASSPPRGLLQETQYF.

DNA of the CDR3: TGTGCCACGAGTTATAGCGGGAGCGTCTCCTACAATGAGCAGTTCTTC. Its translation is CATSYSGSVSYNEQFF. This sequence joins TRBV24-1 and TRBJ2-1, with 9 bases that match TRBD2. The CDR3 has 16 amino acids. Germline trimming cut 10 bases from V and 0 bases from J; bases unmatched to any gene: 9. The V gene's germline CDR1 is KGHDR and CDR2 SFDVKD.

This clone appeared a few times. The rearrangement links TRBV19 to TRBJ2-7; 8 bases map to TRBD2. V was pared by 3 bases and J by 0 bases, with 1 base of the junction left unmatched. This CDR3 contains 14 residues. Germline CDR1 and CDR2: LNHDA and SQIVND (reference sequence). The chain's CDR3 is CASSISGVSYEQYF. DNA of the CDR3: TGTGCCAGTAGTATTAGCGGGGTCTCCTACGAGCAGTACTTC.

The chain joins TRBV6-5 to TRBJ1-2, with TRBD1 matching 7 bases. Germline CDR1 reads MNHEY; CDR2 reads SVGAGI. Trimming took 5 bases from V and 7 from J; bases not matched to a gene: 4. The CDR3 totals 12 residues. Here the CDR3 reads CASSLWDSGYTF. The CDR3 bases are TGTGCCAGCAGTCTATGGGACAGTGGCTACACCTTC.

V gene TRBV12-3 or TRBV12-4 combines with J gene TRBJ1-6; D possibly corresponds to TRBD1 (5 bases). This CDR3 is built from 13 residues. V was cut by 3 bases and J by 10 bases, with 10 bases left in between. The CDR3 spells CASSLGRGSPLHF. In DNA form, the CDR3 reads TGTGCCAGCAGTTTGGGGCGGGGATCACCCCTCCACTTT.

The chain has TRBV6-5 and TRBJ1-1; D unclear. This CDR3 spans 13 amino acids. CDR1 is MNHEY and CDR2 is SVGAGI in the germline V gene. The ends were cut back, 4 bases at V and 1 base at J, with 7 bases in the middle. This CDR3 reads CASSFYSNTEAFF. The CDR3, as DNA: TGTGCCAGCAGTTTCTATTCGAACACTGAAGCTTTCTTT.

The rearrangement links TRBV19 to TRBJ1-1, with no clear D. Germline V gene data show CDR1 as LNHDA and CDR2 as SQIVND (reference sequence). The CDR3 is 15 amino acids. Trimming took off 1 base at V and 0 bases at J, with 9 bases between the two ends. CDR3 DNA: TGTGCCAGTAGTATAGGAGGAACGGTGAACACTGAAGCTTTCTTT. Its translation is CASSIGGTVNTEAFF.

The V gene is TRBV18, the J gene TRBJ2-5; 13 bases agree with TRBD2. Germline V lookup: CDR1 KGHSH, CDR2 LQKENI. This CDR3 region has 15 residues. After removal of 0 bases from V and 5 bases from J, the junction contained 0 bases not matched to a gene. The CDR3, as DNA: TGTGCCAGCTCACCACCGACTAGCGGGAGGGAGACCCAGTACTTC. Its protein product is CASSPPTSGRETQYF.

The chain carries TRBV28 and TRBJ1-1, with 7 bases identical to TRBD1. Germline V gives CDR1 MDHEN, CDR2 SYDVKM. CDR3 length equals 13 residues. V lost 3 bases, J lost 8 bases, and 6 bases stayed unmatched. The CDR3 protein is CASSLTGLLEAFF. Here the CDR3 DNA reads TGTGCCAGCAGTTTGACAGGGCTCTTGGAAGCTTTCTTT.

CDR3 protein: CASSMRKARQKETQYF. The CDR3 coding sequence is TGTGCCAGTAGTATGAGAAAGGCGAGACAGAAGGAGACCCAGTACTTC. This sequence joins TRBV19 and TRBJ2-5; possibly TRBD1 for D (5 bases). V lost 3 bases, J lost 5 bases, and 19 bases lay in between. The CDR3 runs to 16 residues. Germline-derived CDR1 and CDR2 are LNHDA and SQIVND (reference sequence).

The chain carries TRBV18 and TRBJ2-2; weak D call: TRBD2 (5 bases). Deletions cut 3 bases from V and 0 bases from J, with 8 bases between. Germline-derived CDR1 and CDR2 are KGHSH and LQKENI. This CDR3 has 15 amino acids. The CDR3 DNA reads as TGTGCCAGCTCACCTAAGGACTCGAACACCGGGGAGCTGTTTTTT. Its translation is CASSPKDSNTGELFF.

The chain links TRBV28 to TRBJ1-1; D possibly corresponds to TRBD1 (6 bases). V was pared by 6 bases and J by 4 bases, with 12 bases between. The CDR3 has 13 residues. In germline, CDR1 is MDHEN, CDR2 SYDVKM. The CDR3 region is CASRKQGATEAFF. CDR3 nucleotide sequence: TGTGCCAGCAGAAAACAGGGTGCCACTGAAGCTTTCTTT. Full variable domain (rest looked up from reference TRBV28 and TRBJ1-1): DVKVTQSSRYLVKRTGEKVFLECVQDMDHENMFWYRQDPGLGLRLIYFSYDVKMKEKGDIPEGYSVSREKKERFSLILESASTNQTSMYLCASRKQGATEAFFGQGTRLTVV.

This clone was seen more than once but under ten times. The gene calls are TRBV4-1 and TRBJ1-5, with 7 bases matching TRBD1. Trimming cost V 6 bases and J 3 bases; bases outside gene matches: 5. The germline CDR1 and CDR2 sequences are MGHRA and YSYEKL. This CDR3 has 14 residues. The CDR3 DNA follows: TGCGCCAGCAGTCGGGACAGACTCAATCAGCCCCAGCATTTT. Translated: CASSRDRLNQPQHF.

The CDR3 reads CASSQYSEQYF. CDR3 DNA: TGTGCCAGCAGCCAGTATTCCGAGCAGTACTTC. This chain joins TRBV3-1 (or the pseudogene TRBV3-2) and TRBJ2-7; no reliable D call. CDR1 and CDR2 from the germline V gene are LGHDT and YNNKEL (reference sequence). The CDR3 sequence is 11 residues long. V lost 3 bases, J lost 6 bases, and 6 bases lay in between.

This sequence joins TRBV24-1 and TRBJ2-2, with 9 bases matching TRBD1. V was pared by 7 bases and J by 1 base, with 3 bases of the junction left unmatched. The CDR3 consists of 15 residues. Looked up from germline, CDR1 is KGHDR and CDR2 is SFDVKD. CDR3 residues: CATRETGGNTGELFF. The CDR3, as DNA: TGTGCCACCAGAGAGACAGGGGGGAACACCGGGGAGCTGTTTTTT.

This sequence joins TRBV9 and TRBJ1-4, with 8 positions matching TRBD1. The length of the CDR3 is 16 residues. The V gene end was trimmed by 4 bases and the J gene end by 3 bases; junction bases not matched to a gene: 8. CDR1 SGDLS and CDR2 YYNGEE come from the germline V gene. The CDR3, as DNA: TGTGCCAGCAGCTACGGACAGGGTTCGGCTAATGAAAAACTGTTTTTT. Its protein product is CASSYGQGSANEKLFF.

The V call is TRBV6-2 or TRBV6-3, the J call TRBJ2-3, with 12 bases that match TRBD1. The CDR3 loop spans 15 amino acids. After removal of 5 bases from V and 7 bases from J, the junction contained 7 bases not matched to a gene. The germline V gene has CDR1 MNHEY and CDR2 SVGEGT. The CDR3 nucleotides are TGTGCCAGCAGTCCACCGGGACAGGGGGCTTATACGCAGTATTTT. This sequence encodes CASSPPGQGAYTQYF.